Presented here are 19 T cell receptor beta chains from one specimen sequenced in a study of blood T cell repertoires in COVID-19 (dated by TCRdb to 2018 to 2020). Libraries were prepared through the immunoSEQ multiplex PCR assay. TCRdb stores this immuneACCESS table with in-frame sequences only. Part of the clones is absent; in the studies checked, under half of the shortfall reflects unresolved V genes, and no reason is known for the rest. A total of roughly 47,000 clones appear in this sample, about 90% of them only once. The leading ten clones occupy about 8% of the sample. Sample: peripheral blood. These receptors were taken from a man aged 45-65 years with acute or convalescent COVID-19.

CDR3: CSARQNTEAFF. CDR3 sequence (DNA): TGCAGTGCTAGACAGAACACTGAAGCTTTCTTT. This chain connects TRBV20-1 to TRBJ1-1, with no clear D. The germline V gene has CDR1 DFQATT and CDR2 SNEGSKA (reference sequence). The CDR3 length is 11 residues. The ends were cut back, 2 bases at V and 1 base at J, with 2 bases in the middle.

This sequence joins TRBV6-5 and TRBJ2-2, with D perhaps TRBD2 (6 bases). Germline-derived CDR1 and CDR2 are MNHEY and SVGAGI. Trimming left V 0 bases short and J 9 bases short, with 11 bases between. This CDR3 contains 14 residues. The CDR3 is CASSYSEGGWELFF. In DNA form, the CDR3 reads TGTGCCAGCAGTTACTCAGAGGGAGGCTGGGAGCTGTTTTTT.

This clone has a single count. The chain carries TRBV10-3 and TRBJ2-1; possible D gene TRBD2, 6 bases. CDR3 length equals 15 residues. V lost 3 bases and J 0 bases, leaving 9 bases between the germline ends. The germline gives CDR1 ENHRY, CDR2 SYGVKD. The CDR3 protein is CAISDRGSSYNEQFF. The CDR3 nucleotides read TGTGCCATCAGTGACCGGGGGAGCTCCTACAATGAGCAGTTCTTC.

The rearrangement joins TRBV13 to TRBJ2-7; D might be TRBD2 (6 bases). Trimming removed 0 bases from V and 6 bases from J, with 12 bases in between. Per the germline V gene, CDR1 is PRHDT and CDR2 is FYEKMQ (reference sequence). CDR3 length equals 14 residues. Written as DNA, the CDR3 is TGTGCCAGCAGCTTAGGCCAGGGAGGTGGCGAGCAGTACTTC. It translates to CASSLGQGGGEQYF.

A remark on this clone: Germline and junction disagree at one end, which may indicate a read error. The chain is built from TRBV15 and TRBJ2-1; D is possibly TRBD2 (6 bases). The CDR3 is 14 residues long. CDR1 and CDR2 (germline): LNHNV, YYDKDF (reference sequence). CDR3: CAARDAGRPNEQFF. The DNA of the CDR3 is TGTGCCGCCAGAGACGCAGGGAGGCCCAATGAGCAGTTCTTC.

The gene calls are TRBV5-1 and TRBJ1-2; the D gene is possibly TRBD1 (5 bases). The germline gives CDR1 SGHRS, CDR2 YFSETQ. The CDR3 spans 14 residues. The V end lost 0 bases, the J end lost 4 bases, and 10 bases lay between the germline ends. Here the CDR3 reads CASSLDDRTYGYTF. The CDR3 nucleotides read TGCGCCAGCAGCTTGGATGACAGAACCTATGGCTACACCTTC.

This chain connects TRBV7-9 to TRBJ1-1, with 8 bases matching TRBD1. This CDR3 contains 12 residues. In germline, CDR1 is SEHNR, CDR2 FQNEAQ (reference sequence). Unmatched junction bases numbered 5, after V lost 4 bases and J lost 10 bases. CDR3 sequence: CASSYEGTGAFF. CDR3 sequence (DNA): TGTGCCAGCAGCTACGAGGGGACAGGAGCTTTCTTT.

The chain employs TRBV19 and TRBJ2-3; 7 positions agree with TRBD1. Unmatched junction bases numbered 6, after V lost 3 bases and J lost 0 bases. Germline loops: CDR1 LNHDA, CDR2 SQIVND (reference sequence). The CDR3 extends over 16 amino acids. CDR3 region: CASSILRGPSTDTQYF. DNA for the CDR3: TGTGCCAGTAGTATCTTGAGGGGGCCCAGCACAGATACGCAGTATTTT.

The chain couples TRBV27 to TRBJ1-5; 9 bases line up with TRBD1. With V trimmed by 3 bases and J by 1 base, 10 bases remained unmatched. The CDR3 extends over 18 amino acids. The germline V gene has CDR1 MNHEY and CDR2 SMNVEV (reference sequence). This CDR3 reads CASSFPPGQGGSNQPQHF. For the CDR3, the DNA is TGTGCCAGCAGTTTTCCACCGGGACAGGGTGGGAGCAATCAGCCCCAGCATTTT.

This clone is a singleton in its sample. The chain carries TRBV28 and TRBJ2-5; 15 bases map to TRBD2. The CDR3 spans 15 residues. Trimming took 9 bases from V and 4 from J; bases not matched to a gene: 6. The germline CDR1 and CDR2 sequences are MDHEN and SYDVKM. The CDR3 nucleotides read TGTGCCAGTCAGGGACTAGCGGGGGGAGCAGAGACCCAGTACTTC. It yields the protein CASQGLAGGAETQYF.

The CDR3 here is CATSDSTSGFTGELFF. The CDR3 DNA reads TGTGCCACCAGTGACTCTACTAGCGGGTTTACCGGGGAGCTGTTTTTT. The J gene is TRBJ2-2, the V gene TRBV24-1, with TRBD2 matching 9 bases. The CDR3 has 16 amino acids. The junction had 7 bases not matched to a gene; V was cut back by 4 bases and J by 5 bases. Germline V gives CDR1 KGHDR, CDR2 SFDVKD.

The rearrangement joins TRBV27 to TRBJ1-5; D not certain. This CDR3 region has 16 residues. Germline lookup yields CDR1 MNHEY and CDR2 SMNVEV (reference sequence). Trimming shortened V by 6 bases and J by 0 bases, and 15 bases separated the two germline ends. This CDR3 is CASRTTWRDSNQPQHF. The CDR3 bases are TGTGCCAGCAGGACGACCTGGAGGGATAGCAATCAGCCCCAGCATTTT.

The chain uses TRBV6-5 and TRBJ1-1; possibly TRBD1 for D (5 bases). Germline CDR1 and CDR2: MNHEY and SVGAGI. V gave up 6 bases and J gave up 5 bases, with 13 bases separating them. There are 13 residues in the CDR3. CDR3 sequence: CASRFLGRTEAFF. The CDR3 DNA reads as TGTGCCAGCAGGTTCTTGGGGCGGACTGAAGCTTTCTTT.

This chain uses TRBV24-1 with TRBJ1-1; 8 positions match TRBD1. Germline lookup yields CDR1 KGHDR and CDR2 SFDVKD. The trim removed 4 bases at V and 8 bases at J, leaving 5 bases unmatched. The CDR3 runs 13 residues. The CDR3 sequence: CATSDADREEAFF. The CDR3 DNA is TGTGCCACCAGTGACGCGGACAGGGAAGAAGCTTTCTTT.

The chain combines TRBV30 with TRBJ1-6; the D gene is possibly TRBD1 (5 bases). The V gene's germline CDR1 is GTSNPN and CDR2 SVGIG (reference sequence). V lost 5 bases and J 7 bases, leaving 9 bases between the germline ends. The CDR3 contains 12 residues. For the CDR3, the DNA is TGTGCCTGGGCAGGGTCCAATTCACCCCTCCACTTT. It specifies CAWAGSNSPLHF.

This chain joins TRBV19 and TRBJ1-2, with TRBD1 as a possible D gene (6 bases). V was clipped by 10 bases and J by 0 bases, with 18 bases between them. This CDR3 region has 15 residues. CDR1 and CDR2 (germline): LNHDA, SQIVND (reference sequence). DNA of the CDR3: TGTGCCACCCGGTTGGGGGCAGGGGCTAACTATGGCTACACCTTC. Its translation: CATRLGAGANYGYTF. The full variable domain, completed using reference TRBV19 and TRBJ1-2, is DGGITQSPKYLFRKEGQNVTLSCEQNLNHDAMYWYRQDPGQGLRLIYYSQIVNDFQKGDIAEGYSVSREKKESFPLTVTSAQKNPTAFYLCATRLGAGANYGYTFGSGTRLTVV.

The chain carries TRBV5-1 and TRBJ2-7, with 9 bases fitting TRBD1. The CDR3 consists of 16 residues. The V gene's germline CDR1 is SGHRS and CDR2 YFSETQ. J was trimmed by 1 base and V by 0 bases; bases with no gene match: 5. The CDR3: CASSLDGTGWSYEQYF. DNA for the CDR3: TGCGCCAGCAGCTTGGATGGGACAGGGTGGTCCTACGAGCAGTACTTC.

V usage is TRBV29-1 and J usage is TRBJ1-2, with D maybe TRBD1 (5 bases). The CDR3 spans 13 residues. Germline CDR1 reads SQVTM; CDR2 reads ANQGSEA. V was pared by 0 bases and J by 6 bases, with 11 bases between. CDR3: CSVEDRVNNGYTF. In DNA, the CDR3 is TGCAGCGTTGAAGACAGGGTTAATAATGGCTACACCTTC.

This chain uses TRBV5-1 with TRBJ2-5; TRBD2 aligns across 10 bases. The trim removed 0 bases at V and 2 bases at J, leaving 13 bases unmatched. This CDR3 spans 19 amino acids. Germline values: CDR1 SGHRS, CDR2 YFSETQ. The CDR3 bases are TGCGCCAGCAGCTTGGCCCCGACTAGCGGGCTCAATCCACAAGAGACCCAGTACTTC. Amino acid sequence: CASSLAPTSGLNPQETQYF.